In this sample, the clone carrying this TCR beta chain turned up a few times. Its antigen remains unidentified. The sample is drawn from a study of cytomegalovirus exposure and HLA in healthy donors. Findings and limits, study-wide: Among donors in an Asian-associated ancestry cluster, a later analysis reportedly found fewer N-insertions than the approximately 700-donor mean.

Germline-derived CDR1 and CDR2 are SGDLS and YYNGEE. Between the trimmed V and J ends, which lost 0 bases and 6 bases, there was a span of 22 bases. CDR3 size: 18 residues. The study ran its PCR with 60 Vbeta and 13 Jbeta primers. Produced via immunoSEQ multiplex PCR; TCRdb's table is partial and in-frame only. The sample carries around 150,000 clones, roughly 70% recorded once. This TCR came from a male donor in good health and CMV-seronegative. Sequencing was done on a sample of PBMCs. The chain carries TRBV9 and TRBJ2-1, with D perhaps TRBD1 (6 bases). The DNA for the CDR3 is TGTGCCAGCAGCGTAGCCCCACAGACCTGGGGGCTAGGCAATGAGCAGTTCTTC. It codes for CASSVAPQTWGLGNEQFF. The full variable domain, completed using reference TRBV9 and TRBJ2-1, is DSGVTQTPKHLITATGQRVTLRCSPRSGDLSVYWYQQSLDQGLQFLIQYYNGEERAKGNILERFSAQQFPDLHSELNLSSLELGDSALYFCASSVAPQTWGLGNEQFFGPGTRLTVL.